This is a list of T cell receptor beta chains from one sample in a study of Ad26.COV2.S vaccination and SARS-CoV-2 variants. This table comes from immunoSEQ multiplex PCR, and its TCRdb copy is limited to in-frame clones, with some not included. The sample holds 300,000 to 350,000 clones, less than 90% seen once. The starting material was peripheral blood, obtained in a trial of Ad26.COV2.S vaccine versus placebo. The source is a person between 18 and 59 years old who received the Ad26.COV2.S COVID-19 vaccine or a placebo. Both conserved end residues are part of each CDR3. The order of the fields is J gene, V gene, D gene, clone size, CDR3 protein, CDR3 DNA. D genes are given only for firm matches. Part of the rows lack a size; the others show once, few, many or a class for expanded clones.

j_call: TRBJ2-5
v_call: TRBV11-3
d_call: TRBD2
clone_size: .
cdr3_aa: CASSDRGSGEETQYF
cdr3_nt: TGTGCCAGCAGCGATCGGGGGAGCGGGGAAGAGACCCAGTACTTC

j_call: TRBJ2-5
v_call: TRBV7-9
d_call: TRBD1
clone_size: .
cdr3_aa: CASSLAGEVRGLETQYF
cdr3_nt: TGTGCCAGCAGCTTAGCGGGGGAAGTTAGGGGGCTGGAGACCCAGTACTTC

j_call: TRBJ2-2
v_call: TRBV5-5
d_call: .
clone_size: .
cdr3_aa: CASSLAQGNTGELFF
cdr3_nt: TGTGCCAGCAGCTTGGCGCAGGGGAACACCGGGGAGCTGTTTTTT

j_call: TRBJ1-3
v_call: TRBV7-3
d_call: TRBD1
clone_size: once
cdr3_aa: CASSLTPGQGALPGNTIYF
cdr3_nt: TGTGCCAGCAGCCTCACCCCGGGACAGGGGGCGCTTCCGGGAAACACCATATATTTT

j_call: TRBJ1-1
v_call: TRBV5-5
d_call: TRBD1
clone_size: once
cdr3_aa: CASRPGQSNTEAFF
cdr3_nt: TGTGCCAGCAGGCCGGGACAGTCGAACACTGAAGCTTTCTTT

j_call: TRBJ1-6
v_call: TRBV28
d_call: TRBD1
clone_size: .
cdr3_aa: CASSLGTGFNSPLHF
cdr3_nt: TGTGCCAGCAGTCTAGGGACAGGGTTTAATTCACCCCTCCACTTT

j_call: TRBJ2-1
v_call: TRBV27
d_call: TRBD2
clone_size: .
cdr3_aa: CASSTLAGADNEQFF
cdr3_nt: TGTGCCAGCAGTACACTAGCGGGAGCTGACAATGAGCAGTTCTTC

j_call: TRBJ2-3
v_call: TRBV6-5
d_call: .
clone_size: few
cdr3_aa: CASSYTLGRGRDTQYF
cdr3_nt: TGTGCCAGCAGTTACACCCTGGGCAGAGGGCGGGATACGCAGTATTTT

j_call: TRBJ1-3
v_call: TRBV12-5
d_call: .
clone_size: .
cdr3_aa: CASGLAGGDGNTIYF
cdr3_nt: TGTGCTAGTGGCTTGGCGGGGGGAGATGGAAACACCATATATTTT

j_call: TRBJ2-7
v_call: TRBV7-9
d_call: .
clone_size: .
cdr3_aa: CASSHPRQTIEQYF
cdr3_nt: TGTGCCAGCAGCCACCCACGGCAAACCATCGAGCAGTACTTC